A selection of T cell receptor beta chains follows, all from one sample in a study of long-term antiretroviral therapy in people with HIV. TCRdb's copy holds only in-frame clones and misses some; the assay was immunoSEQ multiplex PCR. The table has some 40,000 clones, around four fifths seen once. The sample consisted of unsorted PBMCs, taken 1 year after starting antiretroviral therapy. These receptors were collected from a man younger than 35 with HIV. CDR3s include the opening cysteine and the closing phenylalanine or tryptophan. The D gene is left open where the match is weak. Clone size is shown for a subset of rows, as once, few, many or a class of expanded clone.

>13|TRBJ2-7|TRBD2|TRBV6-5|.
CASSYSGTREQYF
TGTGCCAGCAGTTACTCGGGGACTAGGGAGCAGTACTTC
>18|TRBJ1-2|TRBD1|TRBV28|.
CASTSARRDRACNYGYTF
TGTGCCAGCACCTCAGCTCGAAGGGACAGGGCTTGTAACTATGGCTACACCTTC
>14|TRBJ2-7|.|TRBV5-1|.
CASSLQESPYEQYF
TGCGCCAGCAGCTTACAGGAGTCCCCCTACGAGCAGTACTTC
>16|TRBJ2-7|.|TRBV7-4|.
CASSDPNDRSSYEQYF
TGTGCCAGCAGCGATCCCAACGACAGGAGTTCCTACGAGCAGTACTTC
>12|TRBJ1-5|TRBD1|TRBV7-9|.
CASSLSGTGQHF
TGTGCCAGCAGCTTAAGTGGGACAGGCCAGCATTTT
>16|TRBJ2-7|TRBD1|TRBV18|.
CASSASIGTGGPEQYF
TGTGCCAGCTCAGCTAGCATCGGGACAGGGGGCCCCGAGCAGTACTTC
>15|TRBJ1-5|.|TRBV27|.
CASRNRAVSNQPQHF
TGTGCCAGCAGGAACAGGGCGGTGAGCAATCAGCCCCAGCATTTT
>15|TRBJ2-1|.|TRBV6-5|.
CASNSMDLRDNEQFF
TGTGCCAGCAACTCAATGGACCTTAGGGACAATGAGCAGTTCTTC
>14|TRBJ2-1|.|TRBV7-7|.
CASSLAGRYNEQFF
TGTGCCAGCAGCTTAGCAGGGAGATACAATGAGCAGTTCTTC
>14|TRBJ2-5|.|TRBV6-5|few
CASSAPGSVKTQYF
TGTGCCAGCAGTGCCCCCGGGTCCGTAAAGACCCAGTACTTC
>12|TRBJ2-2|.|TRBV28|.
CASSLLPGELFF
TGTGCCAGCAGTTTATTGCCCGGGGAGCTGTTTTTT
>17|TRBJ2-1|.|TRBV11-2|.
CASSAQPQGFFYNEQFF
TGTGCCAGCAGCGCACAGCCTCAGGGGTTCTTCTACAATGAGCAGTTCTTC
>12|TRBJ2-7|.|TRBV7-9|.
CASSTSSYEQYF
TGTGCCAGCAGTACTAGCTCCTACGAGCAGTACTTC
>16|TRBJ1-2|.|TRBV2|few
CASSGLDDRTNYGYTF
TGTGCCAGCAGTGGATTGGACGACCGGACTAACTATGGCTACACCTTC
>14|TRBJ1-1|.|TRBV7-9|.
CASSLAADSHEAFF
TGTGCCAGCAGCTTAGCCGCGGACAGCCATGAAGCTTTCTTT
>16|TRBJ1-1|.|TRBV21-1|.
CASGGQVADMNTEAFF
TGTGCCAGCGGGGGGCAGGTTGCCGATATGAACACTGAAGCTTTCTTT
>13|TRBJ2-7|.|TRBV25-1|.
CASSPVVRGEQYF
TGTGCCAGCAGTCCAGTAGTGAGGGGCGAGCAGTACTTC
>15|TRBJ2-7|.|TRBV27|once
CASSLSNRDVARQYF
TGTGCCAGCAGTTTATCTAACAGGGACGTTGCTAGGCAGTACTTC
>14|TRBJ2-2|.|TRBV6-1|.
CASSESVDTGELFF
TGTGCCAGCAGTGAATCAGTGGACACCGGGGAGCTGTTTTTT
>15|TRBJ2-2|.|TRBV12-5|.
CASGLDRVNTGELFF
TGTGCTAGTGGTTTGGACCGGGTAAACACCGGGGAGCTGTTTTTT
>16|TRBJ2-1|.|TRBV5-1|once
CASSLGWAVIYNEQFF
TGCGCCAGCAGCTTGGGATGGGCGGTAATCTACAATGAGCAGTTCTTC
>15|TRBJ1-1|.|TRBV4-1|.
CASSPFQGVYTEAFF
TGCGCCAGCAGCCCTTTTCAGGGTGTATACACTGAAGCTTTCTTT